This T cell receptor (beta chain) came from a study of T cells in Graves' hyperthyroidism and ophthalmopathy. The definition of stable Graves' hyperthyroidism was no ophthalmopathy progression within 18 months. V lost 0 bases to trimming and J lost 2 bases; unmatched junction nucleotides: 6. Per the germline V gene, CDR1 is SGHTS and CDR2 is YDEGEE. This CDR3 has 16 residues. TCR beta CDR3 sequences were amplified from RNA transcripts. With the HTBI primer set, the TCR CDR3 went through a first round of RT-PCR. From the multiplex PCR reads, TCRdb called clonotypes with MiXCR, one entry per CDR3 protein. The sample holds about 200,000 distinct CDR3 sequences, around 20% seen once.

The origin of this receptor is a man in his forties or fifties with Graves' hyperthyroidism. V is TRBV5-8 and J is TRBJ2-7; 9 bases fit TRBD1. The sample comprised blood. Written as DNA, the CDR3 is TGTGCCAGCAGCTTGGAGGGGACAGGGCCTACCTACGAGCAGTACTTC. It codes for CASSLEGTGPTYEQYF.